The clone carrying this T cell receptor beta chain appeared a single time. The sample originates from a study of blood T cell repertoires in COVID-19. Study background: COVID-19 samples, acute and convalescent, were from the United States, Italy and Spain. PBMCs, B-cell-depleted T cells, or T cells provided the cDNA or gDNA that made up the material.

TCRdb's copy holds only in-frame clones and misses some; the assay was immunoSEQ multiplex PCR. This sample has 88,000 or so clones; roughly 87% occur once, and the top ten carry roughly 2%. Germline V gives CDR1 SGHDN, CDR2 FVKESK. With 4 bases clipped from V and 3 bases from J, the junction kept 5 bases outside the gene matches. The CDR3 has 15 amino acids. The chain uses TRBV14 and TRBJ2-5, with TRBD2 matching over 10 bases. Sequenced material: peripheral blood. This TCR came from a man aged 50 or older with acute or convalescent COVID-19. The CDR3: CASSRDLAGEETQYF. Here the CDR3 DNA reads TGTGCCAGCAGCCGAGATCTAGCGGGGGAAGAGACCCAGTACTTC.